The clone carrying this T cell receptor (beta chain) occurred a few times. There were TCR beta CDR3 regions amplified from RNA transcripts. An initial round of RT-PCR targeting the TCR CDR3 relied on the HTBI primer set. TCRdb passed the multiplex PCR reads through MiXCR, listing each CDR3 protein once. The repertoire holds more than 550,000 distinct CDR3 sequences, 15% to 20% seen once, with 15% to 18% in the top ten. This entry is derived from a study of T cells in Graves' hyperthyroidism and ophthalmopathy. Patients with uncontrolled infections, other autoimmune diseases, pregnancy or lactation were excluded. Germline V CDR1 and CDR2: MGHRA, YSYEKL. CDR3 length: 15 amino acids. V lost 0 bases and J 3 bases, leaving 12 bases between the germline ends.

What was sequenced was blood. The chain has TRBV4-1 and TRBJ2-7; maybe TRBD2 (5 bases). The TCR was taken from a man aged 50 or older with Graves' hyperthyroidism. The CDR3, as DNA: TGCGCCAGCAGCCAAGATCCCATCGGGATCTACGAGCAGTACTTC. It is translated as CASSQDPIGIYEQYF.